This TCR beta chain comes out of a study of T cell responses to AZD1222 COVID-19 vaccine. Regarding the study as a whole: Researchers report vaccine-associated CD4 TCRs spanning spike, with dominance at 160-218 and 743-854. Spike-specific TCR repertoires showed rising breadth and depth after two AZD1222 doses.

Measured with immunoSEQ multiplex PCR; TCRdb has only the in-frame clones, and not every one. The table includes more than 70,000 clones, approximately 88% detected once. This CDR3 region has 13 residues. Looked up from germline, CDR1 is GTSNPN and CDR2 is SVGIG (reference sequence). For this clone: Its antigen is unknown.

This chain joins TRBV30 and TRBJ1-1; 7 bases are shared with TRBD1. Specimen: peripheral blood, collected on day 0 of MenACWY control vaccination. This TCR came from an adult in good health. In nucleotides, the CDR3 is TGTGCTTGTGCGACAGGGCCTAACACTGAAGCTTTCTTT. It specifies CACATGPNTEAFF.